This TCR beta chain was obtained from a study of shared clonotypes between healthy human individuals. Study details: A few men and a couple of women, aged 18 to 49, were donors.

With regard to this clone: A read error may produce the germline difference seen at one junction end.

Per germline, CDR1 SSHAT and CDR2 FNYEAQ (reference sequence). CDR3 size: 13 residues. Several immunoSEQ plates received, in even portions, the genomic DNA of each subset. TCRdb's copy holds only in-frame clones and misses some; the assay was immunoSEQ multiplex PCR. The sample lists about 490,000 clones, about 72% occurring once. This sequence was found in a woman in her forties in good health. Some clones in this sample may be carry-over from other donors' samples. Specimen: PBMCs. The chain recombines TRBV7-7 with TRBJ1-1; 7 nucleotides match TRBD1. Written as DNA, the CDR3 is TGTGCTAGCAGTCCATCCCCGGGACAGGAAGCTTTCTTT. Residues: CASSPSPGQEAFF.